Listed below are T cell receptor beta chains from one sample, sequenced in a study of blood T cell repertoires in COVID-19. Repertoires were generated with immunoSEQ multiplex PCR, while TCRdb's copy carries only in-frame clones and drops some. The sample has 200,000 to 300,000 clones; 83% are singletons. Material for sequencing was peripheral blood. The receptors here all came from a human donor in a cohort sampled during active COVID-19. Each CDR3 is given without its conserved first and last residue.

J gene,V gene,CDR3 length,CDR3 protein
TRBJ2-7,TRBV5-5,13,ASSYGTSGSYEQY
TRBJ1-2,TRBV7-2,9,ASSLRYGYT
TRBJ1-5,TRBV2,13,ASSIPGQGNQPQH
TRBJ1-1,TRBV6-5,12,ASGLGAGNTEAF
TRBJ2-7,TRBV6-5,12,ASKWRGTVDEQY
TRBJ2-7,TRBV7-2,13,ASSLVGDRSYEQY
TRBJ2-5,TRBV5-1,12,ASSRGQEQETQY
TRBJ1-6,TRBV2,12,ASSERTDYSPLH
TRBJ2-5,TRBV28,12,ASIGGTFQETQY
TRBJ1-6,TRBV27,13,ASTQDRVGNSPLH
TRBJ1-1,TRBV5-4,15,ASSLGPGQGASTEAF
TRBJ1-6,TRBV7-6,15,ASSLLETHKIVSPLH
TRBJ2-3,TRBV11-2,12,ASTYPRQGPTQY
TRBJ1-3,TRBV28,12,ASSSAGAGNTIY
TRBJ2-1,TRBV19,10,ASSTGGNEQF
TRBJ2-5,TRBV7-2,13,ASSLVWFRGETQY